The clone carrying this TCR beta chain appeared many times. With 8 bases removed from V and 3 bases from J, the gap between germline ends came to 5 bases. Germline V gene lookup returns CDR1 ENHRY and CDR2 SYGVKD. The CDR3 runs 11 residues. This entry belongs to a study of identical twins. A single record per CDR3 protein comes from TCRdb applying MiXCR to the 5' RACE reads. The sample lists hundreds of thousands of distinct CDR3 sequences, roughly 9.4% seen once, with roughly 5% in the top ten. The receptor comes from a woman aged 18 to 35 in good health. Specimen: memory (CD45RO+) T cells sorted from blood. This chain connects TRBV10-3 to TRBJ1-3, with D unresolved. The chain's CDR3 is CAIRNGNTIYF. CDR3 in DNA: TGTGCCATCCGGAATGGAAACACCATATATTTT.